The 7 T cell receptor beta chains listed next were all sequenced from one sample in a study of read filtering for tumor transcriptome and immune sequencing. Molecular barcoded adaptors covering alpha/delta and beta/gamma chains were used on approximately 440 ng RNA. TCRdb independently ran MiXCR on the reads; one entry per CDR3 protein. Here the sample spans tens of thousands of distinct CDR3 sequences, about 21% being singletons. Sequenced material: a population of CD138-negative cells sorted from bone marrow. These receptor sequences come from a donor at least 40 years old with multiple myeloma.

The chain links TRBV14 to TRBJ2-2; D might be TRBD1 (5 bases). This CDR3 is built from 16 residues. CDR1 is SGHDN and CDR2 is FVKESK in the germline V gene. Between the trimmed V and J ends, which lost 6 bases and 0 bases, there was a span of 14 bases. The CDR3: CASSLTRAPNTGELFF. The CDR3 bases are TGTGCCAGCAGTTTAACCAGGGCACCGAACACCGGGGAGCTGTTTTTT.

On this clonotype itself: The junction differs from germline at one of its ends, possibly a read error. In DNA form, the CDR3 reads TGCAGCGTTGAAAGGGCGGGATCGAACGCTGAAGCTTTCTTT. This encodes CSVERAGSNAEAFF. J is TRBJ1-1 and V is TRBV29-1; no clear D. CDR3 length: 14 residues. Germline CDR1 reads SQVTM; CDR2 reads ANQGSEA. Drawing the rest from reference TRBV29-1 and TRBJ1-1, the complete variable domain is SAVISQKPSRDICQRGTSLTIQCQVDSQVTMMFWYRQQPGQSLTLIATANQGSEATYESGFVIDKFPISRPNLTFSTLTVSNMSPEDSSIYLCSVERAGSNAEAFFGQGTRLTVV.

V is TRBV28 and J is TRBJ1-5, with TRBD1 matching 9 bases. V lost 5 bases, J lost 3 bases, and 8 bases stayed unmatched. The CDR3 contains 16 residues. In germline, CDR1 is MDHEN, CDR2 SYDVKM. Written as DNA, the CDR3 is TGTGCCAGCAGTACCCTACAGGGGGCGGTCAATCAGCCCCAGCATTTT. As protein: CASSTLQGAVNQPQHF.

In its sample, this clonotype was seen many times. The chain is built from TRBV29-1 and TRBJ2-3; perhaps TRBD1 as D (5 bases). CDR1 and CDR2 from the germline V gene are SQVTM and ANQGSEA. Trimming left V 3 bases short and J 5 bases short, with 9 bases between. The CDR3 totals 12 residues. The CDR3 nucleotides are TGCAGCGTTGATCAGGGTCTAGATACGCAGTATTTT. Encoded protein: CSVDQGLDTQYF.

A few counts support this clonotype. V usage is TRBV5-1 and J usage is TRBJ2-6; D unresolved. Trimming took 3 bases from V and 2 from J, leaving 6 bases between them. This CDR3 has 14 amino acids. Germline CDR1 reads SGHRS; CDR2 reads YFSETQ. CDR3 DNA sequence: TGCGCCAGCAGCTCTAAACCTGGGGCCAACGTCCTGACTTTC. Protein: CASSSKPGANVLTF.

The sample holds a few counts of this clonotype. Here the CDR3 DNA reads TGTGCCAGCACCCTTAGCGGCTACGAGCAGTACTTC. Translating it yields CASTLSGYEQYF. This chain joins TRBV6-6 and TRBJ2-7, with D possibly TRBD2 on 6 matching bases. Between the trimmed V and J ends, which lost 7 bases and 3 bases, there was a span of 10 bases. Germline assignment: CDR1 MNHNY and CDR2 SVGAGI (reference sequence). There are 12 residues in the CDR3.

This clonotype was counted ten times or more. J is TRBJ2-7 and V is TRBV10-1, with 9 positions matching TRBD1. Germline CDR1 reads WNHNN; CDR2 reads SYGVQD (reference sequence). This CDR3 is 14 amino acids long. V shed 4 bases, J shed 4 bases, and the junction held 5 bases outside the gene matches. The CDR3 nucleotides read TGCGCCAGCAGTGTGGGGGACAGGGATTACGAGCAGTACTTC. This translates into CASSVGDRDYEQYF.